A single TCR beta chain is shown here with its context. Its specificity is unknown. The source of the sample is a study of shared clonotypes between healthy human individuals. General study findings and limits: Several donors held about 5% of naive CD4 clonotypes in common.

Those who donated were healthy HIV-negative adults, with no recent acute infections or vaccinations reported. Germline CDR1 is SEHNR and CDR2 is FQNEAQ (reference sequence). The germline V and J ends were trimmed by 3 bases and 4 bases, with 17 bases remaining between them. The CDR3 spans 16 residues. Execution of the assay was at deep level. The assay was immunoSEQ multiplex PCR, and TCRdb's table has in-frame clones only and misses some. The sample contains some 87,000 clones, approximately 70% of which appear only once. Sequencing was done on a sample of memory CD8+ T cells sorted from blood. Subset given: CD45RO+ cells pooled with CCR7-negative TemRA cells. The TCR originated in a young man in good health. This chain links TRBV7-9 with TRBJ2-3, with D perhaps matching TRBD2 (6 bases). The CDR3 spells CASSFRGGGHADTQYF. CDR3 nucleotides: TGTGCCAGCAGCTTTAGGGGTGGAGGGCACGCAGATACGCAGTATTTT.